Listed below are T cell receptor beta chains from one sample, sequenced in a study of response to subunit inactivated influenza vaccine. TCRdb recomputed calls from the RT-PCR reads with MiXCR, one row per CDR3 protein. In the table there are 650,000 or so distinct CDR3 sequences, 11% to 15% of which are singletons. Material: PBMCs from blood, obtained roughly 15 days before vaccination. The source of these receptors is a man aged 50 to 59 who received an inactivated influenza vaccine. The conserved cysteine and the conserved F or W are not part of the CDR3 here. Each record gives: V gene, clone size, CDR3 protein. Clone size, where shown, is once, few, many, or a class for clones that have expanded.

v_gene: TRBV2
abundance: .
CDR3aa: ASRLYSREQY

v_gene: TRBV9
abundance: few
CDR3aa: ASSVVAGGLTEAF

v_gene: TRBV20-1
abundance: few
CDR3aa: SMTPDRDNQPQH

v_gene: TRBV7-9
abundance: many
CDR3aa: ASSFPPGTNNEQF

v_gene: TRBV25-1
abundance: few
CDR3aa: ASSESGVLVYEQY

v_gene: TRBV20-1
abundance: many
CDR3aa: SAPDGELF

v_gene: TRBV7-2
abundance: .
CDR3aa: ASSLVDQGLAGELF

v_gene: TRBV7-9
abundance: .
CDR3aa: ASSLDLLAGELF

v_gene: TRBV5-5
abundance: .
CDR3aa: ASSPLTSGSSYEQY

v_gene: TRBV29-1
abundance: few
CDR3aa: SVETGSRTQY

v_gene: TRBV27
abundance: few
CDR3aa: ASSSQVGAGDTQY

v_gene: TRBV15
abundance: .
CDR3aa: ATSGLAGGLNEQF

v_gene: TRBV10-3
abundance: .
CDR3aa: AISELAGGNEQF

v_gene: TRBV6-6
abundance: few
CDR3aa: ASKSDTDTQY

v_gene: TRBV7-9
abundance: few
CDR3aa: ASSSIRDRGTYNEQF

v_gene: TRBV6-6
abundance: few
CDR3aa: ASRGISTDTQY

v_gene: TRBV29-1
abundance: .
CDR3aa: SSPGLASRNEQF

v_gene: TRBV28
abundance: .
CDR3aa: ASSKPPGQGNNEQF

v_gene: TRBV12-3/TRBV12-4
abundance: many
CDR3aa: ASRLRENTEAF

v_gene: TRBV3-1
abundance: many
CDR3aa: ASSRRSSAGASYNEQF

v_gene: TRBV7-2
abundance: few
CDR3aa: ASSLSAGGNQPQH

v_gene: TRBV19
abundance: .
CDR3aa: ASKVGGSSYNEQF

v_gene: TRBV7-2
abundance: many
CDR3aa: ASSLDGVQPQH

v_gene: TRBV6-7
abundance: .
CDR3aa: ASSYSGQGLIQY

v_gene: TRBV28
abundance: many
CDR3aa: ASSFPGIVNTGELF

v_gene: TRBV20-1
abundance: .
CDR3aa: SARAVAGGPNEQF

v_gene: TRBV7-6
abundance: .
CDR3aa: ASSQKGGQGNTGELF

v_gene: TRBV5-5
abundance: few
CDR3aa: ASSISGTENYGYT

v_gene: TRBV14
abundance: .
CDR3aa: ASSQGFAETQY

v_gene: TRBV6-1
abundance: .
CDR3aa: ASSEAKWAGAYNEQF

v_gene: TRBV10-3
abundance: .
CDR3aa: AISESWGLGTDTQY

v_gene: TRBV24-1
abundance: many
CDR3aa: ATSDPLAGAYNEQF

v_gene: TRBV20-1
abundance: .
CDR3aa: SAPRGGSYNEQF

v_gene: TRBV5-1
abundance: many
CDR3aa: ASSLEGNNEQF

v_gene: TRBV20-1
abundance: .
CDR3aa: SARALAGTANYGYT

v_gene: TRBV7-9
abundance: many
CDR3aa: ASSLGTVGNTIY

v_gene: TRBV12-3/TRBV12-4
abundance: many
CDR3aa: ASSFSDTGELF

v_gene: TRBV28
abundance: few
CDR3aa: ASSLPPGSGYT

v_gene: TRBV5-1
abundance: .
CDR3aa: ASRIMPEGEAF

v_gene: TRBV29-1
abundance: .
CDR3aa: SVALGQGFEKLF

v_gene: TRBV10-3
abundance: .
CDR3aa: AISGTRTDTQY

v_gene: TRBV12-3/TRBV12-4
abundance: few
CDR3aa: ASSREVGRRINYNEQF

v_gene: TRBV21-1
abundance: few
CDR3aa: ASSNPTSGNEQY

v_gene: TRBV29-1
abundance: .
CDR3aa: SVSGLAGGNEQF